This T cell receptor beta chain stems from a study of OX40 agonist ivuxolimab in advanced cancers. Looking at the study overall: Three patients responded partially, comprising one with hepatocellular carcinoma and two with cutaneous melanoma.

Study-wide findings and caveats: Researchers report that CD8+ T cells had, on average, more expanded clones than CD4+. At doses 0.1 to 3.0 mg/kg, CD4+ and CD8+ clones expanded.

To note about this clone: What it binds is not known.

With 3 bases removed from V and 4 bases from J, the gap between germline ends came to 13 bases. The CDR3 contains 15 residues. Germline V gene data show CDR1 as MDHEN and CDR2 as SYDVKM. Produced via immunoSEQ multiplex PCR; TCRdb's table is partial and in-frame only. The sample carries roughly 86,000 clones, 90% to 95% recorded once. The chain has TRBV28 and TRBJ2-1; D may be TRBD1 or TRBD2 (6 bases each). Sequenced material: CD4+ or CD8+ T cells sorted from blood, taken in a trial of the OX40 agonist ivuxolimab. The clonotype originates from an adult with an advanced solid tumor such as melanoma, head and neck, liver or kidney cancer. The CDR3 sequence: CASSLGGHSYNEQFF. Here the CDR3 DNA reads TGTGCCAGCAGTTTGGGGGGACACAGTTACAATGAGCAGTTCTTC.